What follows are 21 T cell receptor beta chains derived from one specimen sequenced in a study of neurological immune-mediated disorders. TCRdb re-called the 5' RACE reads with MiXCR, one entry per CDR3 protein. Here the sample spans about 66,000 distinct CDR3 sequences, 4.5% to 5.5% being singletons. The sample was PBMCs. These receptor sequences come from a young man with multiple sclerosis.

At least ten counts were recorded for this clonotype. J is TRBJ1-1 and V is TRBV12-3 or TRBV12-4; 7 nucleotides line up with TRBD1. Trimming at V came to 5 bases and at J to 3 bases, leaving 3 bases not matched to a gene. This CDR3 is built from 13 residues. CDR3 region: CASSRDSYTEAFF. The CDR3 DNA sequence: TGTGCCAGCAGTCGGGACAGTTACACTGAAGCTTTCTTT.

The chain couples TRBV5-1 to TRBJ2-3; D is unresolved. The CDR3 is 15 amino acids. Trimming removed 0 bases at V and 2 bases at J, with 10 bases between. Germline V gene sequence: CDR1 SGHRS, CDR2 YFSETQ. The CDR3 DNA is TGCGCCAGCAGCTTGGGCCCAGATATCACAGATACGCAGTATTTT. Its translation is CASSLGPDITDTQYF.

The chain uses TRBV7-2 and TRBJ1-1; 7 bases line up with TRBD1. The V gene's germline CDR1 is SGHTA and CDR2 FQGNSA. The CDR3 loop spans 15 amino acids. J gave up 5 bases and V 2 bases, and 8 bases lay outside the gene matches. CDR3 nucleotide sequence: TGTGCCAGCAGCTTATTGGGAGGGGGCTGGACTGAAGCTTTCTTT. Translated, it gives CASSLLGGGWTEAFF.

The table lists this clonotype with many counts. CDR3: CASSVDWATGEQYF. The CDR3, as DNA: TGTGCCAGCAGCGTAGATTGGGCCACAGGCGAGCAGTACTTC. The V and J genes are TRBV9 and TRBJ2-7; a weak D match, TRBD1 (5 bases). The germline V gene has CDR1 SGDLS and CDR2 YYNGEE. V was cut by 0 bases and J by 6 bases, with 13 bases left in between. The CDR3 is 14 amino acids.

This clonotype was counted once. V usage is TRBV27 and J usage is TRBJ1-4; tentatively, D is TRBD1 (6 bases). Germline-derived CDR1 and CDR2 are MNHEY and SMNVEV (reference sequence). This CDR3 spans 16 amino acids. The V gene lost 6 bases and the J gene lost 5 bases, with 19 bases spanning the gap. For the CDR3, the DNA is TGTGCCAGCAGACAGACCCGGACAGAAATGAATGAAAAACTGTTTTTT. It codes for CASRQTRTEMNEKLFF.

This clonotype was picked up many times. The chain links TRBV10-2 to TRBJ2-7; D is unresolved. Trimming stripped 3 bases from V and 9 bases from J, with 9 bases between. The length of the CDR3 is 11 residues. CDR1 is WSHSY and CDR2 is SAAADI in the germline V gene. Here the CDR3 DNA reads TGCGCCAGCAGTGATCTCGTGTCGCAGTACTTC. Protein: CASSDLVSQYF.

This clonotype appeared many times. This chain joins TRBV7-2 and TRBJ1-4, with TRBD1 matching over 9 bases. This CDR3 has 15 residues. The V gene end was trimmed by 5 bases and the J gene end by 10 bases; junction bases not matched to a gene: 11. Germline values: CDR1 SGHTA, CDR2 FQGNSA. CDR3 nucleotides: TGTGCCAGCAGCCGCCCCCGGGACAGGGTTGTAAAACTGTTTTTT. Translated, it gives CASSRPRDRVVKLFF.

This clonotype was seen many times. This chain connects TRBV24-1 to TRBJ2-3; the D is unclear. The V gene lost 3 bases and the J gene lost 6 bases, with 6 bases spanning the gap. This CDR3 region has 12 residues. CDR1 and CDR2 (germline): KGHDR, SFDVKD. CDR3 nucleotides: TGTGCCACCAGTGATCGAGCGGATACGCAGTATTTT. Translation: CATSDRADTQYF.

This clonotype was detected ten times or more. The V call is TRBV20-1, the J call TRBJ2-1; 9 positions match TRBD1. V was pared by 5 bases and J by 8 bases, with 10 bases of the junction left unmatched. CDR3 length equals 14 residues. Germline CDR1 reads DFQATT; CDR2 reads SNEGSKA (reference sequence). CDR3 sequence (DNA): TGCAGTGCTGACAGGAAACAGGGGGCGGATGAGCAGTTCTTC. Protein sequence: CSADRKQGADEQFF.

This clonotype has a count of ten or more. The genes are TRBV20-1 and TRBJ2-5; D not resolved. The CDR3 consists of 11 residues. The V end was cut by 7 bases, the J end by 5 bases, with 11 bases between. Per the germline V gene, CDR1 is DFQATT and CDR2 is SNEGSKA (reference sequence). This chain's CDR3 is CSVGSRETQYF. In DNA, the CDR3 is TGCAGTGTGGGTAGCAGGGAGACCCAGTACTTC.

This clonotype was seen a few times. The chain uses TRBV5-1 and TRBJ1-5, with TRBD1 identical over 8 bases. V lost 8 bases and J lost 9; bases outside the gene matches: 7. The CDR3 is made up of 12 amino acids. CDR1 and CDR2 from the germline V gene are SGHRS and YFSETQ. The CDR3 loop is CASRQGRGPQHF. The CDR3 nucleotides read TGCGCCAGTCGACAGGGGCGAGGGCCCCAGCATTTT. Full variable domain (missing parts from reference TRBV5-1 and TRBJ1-5): KAGVTQTPRYLIKTRGQQVTLSCSPISGHRSVSWYQQTPGQGLQFLFEYFSETQRNKGNFPGRFSGRQFSNSRSEMNVSTLELGDSALYLCASRQGRGPQHFGDGTRLSIL.

This clonotype was detected ten times or more. This chain joins TRBV20-1 and TRBJ2-2, with TRBD2 matching over 9 bases. With 4 bases clipped from V and 4 bases from J, the junction kept 7 bases outside the gene matches. The CDR3 covers 15 residues. CDR1 and CDR2 from the germline V gene are DFQATT and SNEGSKA (reference sequence). Here the CDR3 DNA reads TGCAGTGCTATTGCGGGGGGGTCGGGCACCGGGGAGCTGTTTTTT. Residues: CSAIAGGSGTGELFF.

At least ten counts were recorded for this clonotype. The chain uses TRBV5-1 and TRBJ1-1, with D perhaps TRBD1 (5 bases). Germline V gives CDR1 SGHRS, CDR2 YFSETQ. V lost 0 bases and J 2 bases, leaving 8 bases between the germline ends. The CDR3 sequence is 14 residues long. The CDR3 loop is CASSLGQTNTEAFF. DNA of the CDR3: TGCGCCAGCAGCTTGGGACAGACTAACACTGAAGCTTTCTTT. The full variable domain, completed using reference TRBV5-1 and TRBJ1-1, is KAGVTQTPRYLIKTRGQQVTLSCSPISGHRSVSWYQQTPGQGLQFLFEYFSETQRNKGNFPGRFSGRQFSNSRSEMNVSTLELGDSALYLCASSLGQTNTEAFFGQGTRLTVV.

Ten or more counts support this clonotype. This sequence joins TRBV6-6 and TRBJ1-2, with D possibly matching TRBD1 (5 bases). Germline V lookup: CDR1 MNHNY, CDR2 SVGAGI (reference sequence). This CDR3 comprises 14 residues. V was clipped by 5 bases and J by 0 bases, with 10 bases between them. The CDR3 spells CASSRLGANYGYTF. CDR3 bases: TGTGCCAGCAGTCGCTTAGGGGCTAACTATGGCTACACCTTC.

With regard to this clonotype: Just one base apart from a much larger clone, this may be a read error. The chain employs TRBV25-1 and TRBJ1-1; D remains unclear. The ends were cut back, 7 bases at V and 4 bases at J, with 7 bases in the middle. This CDR3 spans 11 amino acids. In germline, CDR1 is MGHDK, CDR2 SYGVNS. The CDR3 is CASKIGTEAFF. The CDR3 bases are TGTGCCAGCAAGATCGGCACTGAAGCTTTCTTT.

This clonotype appeared a few times. The J gene is TRBJ2-7, the V gene TRBV6-1; a weak D match, TRBD1 (5 bases). The CDR3 length is 14 residues. The V gene's germline CDR1 is MNHNS and CDR2 SASEGT. V was trimmed by 4 bases and J by 3 bases, leaving 13 bases between them. DNA of the CDR3: TGTGCCAGCAGTGGGACAACAGTCGGCTACGAGCAGTACTTC. Translating gives CASSGTTVGYEQYF.

This clonotype has just a few counts. This chain links TRBV5-1 with TRBJ2-3, with 9 bases fitting TRBD2. The V and J ends lost 1 base and 4 bases, in that order; junction bases with no gene match: 7. CDR1 SGHRS and CDR2 YFSETQ come from the germline V gene. The CDR3 loop spans 16 amino acids. The CDR3 sequence is CASSLPAGGFADTQYF. The CDR3 nucleotides are TGCGCCAGCAGCTTGCCCGCGGGGGGGTTCGCAGATACGCAGTATTTT.

The gene calls are TRBV20-1 and TRBJ1-5; no definite D call. Trimming removed 0 bases from V and 5 bases from J, with 11 bases in between. Germline V gene data show CDR1 as DFQATT and CDR2 as SNEGSKA (reference sequence). This CDR3 is built from 14 residues. CDR3 amino acids: CSARDLGEHQPQHF. In DNA, the CDR3 is TGCAGTGCTAGAGATCTGGGAGAACATCAGCCCCAGCATTTT.

This clonotype was detected many times. CDR3 protein: CASSQDSSLAKNIQYF. The CDR3 nucleotides read TGTGCCAGCAGCCAAGATTCCAGCCTAGCCAAAAACATTCAGTACTTC. This chain connects TRBV4-2 to TRBJ2-4; D gene uncertain. V was pared by 0 bases and J by 0 bases, with 9 bases between. The CDR3 is 16 amino acids. Germline V gene sequence: CDR1 LGHNA, CDR2 YNFKEQ.

This clonotype was observed at least ten times. V is TRBV5-7 and J is TRBJ2-1; weak D call: TRBD2 (7 bases). TRBV5-7 carries the ORF label, with uncertain function. V was shortened by 2 bases and J by 7 bases, with 19 bases between the two germline ends. The CDR3 extends over 16 amino acids. CDR3 in amino acids: CASSFGAGAMVNEQFF. The CDR3 coding sequence is TGTGCCAGCAGCTTTGGGGCGGGGGCCATGGTTAATGAGCAGTTCTTC.

This sequence joins TRBV5-1 and TRBJ1-1; D gene unclear. The CDR3 has 14 residues. V was shortened by 0 bases and J by 0 bases, with 6 bases between the two germline ends. Germline CDR1 reads SGHRS; CDR2 reads YFSETQ. The CDR3, as DNA: TGCGCCAGCAGCTTGGGCCCTCTGAACACTGAAGCTTTCTTT. Encoded protein: CASSLGPLNTEAFF.